This record covers a single TCR beta chain. The J segment lost 8 bases and the V segment lost 0 bases, leaving 5 bases of the junction unmatched. The CDR3 covers 15 residues. Germline values: CDR1 SGHRS, CDR2 YFSETQ. The data belong to a study of blood T cell repertoires in COVID-19. The wider study: COVID-19 samples, acute and convalescent, were from the United States, Italy and Spain. PBMCs, B-cell-depleted T cells, or T cells provided the cDNA or gDNA that made up the material.

Under the authors' procedure: For nucleated cells, counts were estimated from reference gene primer amplification. The table came from immunoSEQ multiplex PCR; TCRdb's copy has only in-frame clones and leaves some out. V and J calls and clone size are copied from that table; D and trimming were computed from the DNA. The repertoire holds approximately 100,000 clones, with more than 70% as singletons. The V gene is TRBV5-1, the J gene TRBJ1-6; TRBD1 aligns across 7 bases. The source of this sequence is a man between 65 and 85 years old with acute or convalescent COVID-19. The material sequenced was peripheral blood. The DNA of the CDR3 is TGCGCCAGCAGCTTGGAGGGACAGAACTATTCACCCCTCCACTTT. Amino acids: CASSLEGQNYSPLHF.